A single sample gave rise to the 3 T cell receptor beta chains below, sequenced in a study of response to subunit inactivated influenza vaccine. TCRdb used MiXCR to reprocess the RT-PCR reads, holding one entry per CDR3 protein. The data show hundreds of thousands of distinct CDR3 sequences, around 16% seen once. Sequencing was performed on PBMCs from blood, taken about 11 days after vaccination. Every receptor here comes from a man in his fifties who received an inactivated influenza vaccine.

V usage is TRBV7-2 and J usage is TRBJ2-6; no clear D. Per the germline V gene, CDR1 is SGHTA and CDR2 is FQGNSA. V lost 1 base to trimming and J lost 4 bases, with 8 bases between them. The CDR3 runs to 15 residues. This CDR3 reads CASSLVLPGANVLTF. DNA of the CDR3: TGTGCCAGCAGCTTAGTCCTACCCGGGGCCAACGTCCTGACTTTC. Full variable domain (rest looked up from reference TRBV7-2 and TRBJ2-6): GAGVSQSPSNKVTEKGKDVELRCDPISGHTALYWYRQSLGQGLEFLIYFQGNSAPDKSGLPSDRFSAERTGGSVSTLTIQRTQQEDSAVYLCASSLVLPGANVLTFGAGSRLTVL.

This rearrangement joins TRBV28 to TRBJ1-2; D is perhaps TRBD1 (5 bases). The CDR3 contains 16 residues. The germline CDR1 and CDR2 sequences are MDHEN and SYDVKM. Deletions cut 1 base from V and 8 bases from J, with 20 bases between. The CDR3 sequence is CASSLLGGVGNRGYTF. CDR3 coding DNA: TGTGCCAGCAGTTTATTGGGAGGGGTAGGAAATAGAGGCTACACCTTC.

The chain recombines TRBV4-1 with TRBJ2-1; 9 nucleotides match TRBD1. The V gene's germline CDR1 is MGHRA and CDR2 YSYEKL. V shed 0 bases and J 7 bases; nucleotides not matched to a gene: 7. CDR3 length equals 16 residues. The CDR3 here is CASSQDFTGGRNEQFF. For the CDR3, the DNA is TGCGCCAGCAGCCAAGACTTTACAGGGGGCAGGAATGAGCAGTTCTTC.